The 9 T cell receptor beta chains below were found in one sample sequenced in a study of OX40 agonist ivuxolimab in advanced cancers. Libraries were prepared by immunoSEQ multiplex PCR; TCRdb keeps only in-frame clonotypes and omits some of them. Among about 80,000 clones, about 89% were seen once, and the ten largest hold 10% to 15%. Source: CD4+ or CD8+ T cells sorted from blood, taken in a trial of the OX40 agonist ivuxolimab. These receptor sequences come from an adult with an advanced solid tumor such as melanoma, head and neck, liver or kidney cancer.

The chain is built from TRBV2 and TRBJ2-5; no definite D call. CDR1 is SNHLY, CDR2 FYNNEI, per germline. V lost 9 bases and J lost 5, with 10 bases in between. The CDR3 sequence is 11 residues long. The CDR3 protein is CARSKLETQYF. CDR3 sequence (DNA): TGTGCCAGGAGCAAGTTGGAGACCCAGTACTTC.

J is TRBJ2-7 and V is TRBV2; TRBD2 agrees at 14 bases. Germline V gene data show CDR1 as SNHLY and CDR2 as FYNNEI. V dropped 6 bases and J dropped 11; count of bases not matched to a gene: 6. The CDR3 covers 13 residues. The CDR3 DNA follows: TGTGCCAGCAGCGGACTAGCGGGAGGCCGGGAGTACTTC. Translating it yields CASSGLAGGREYF.

This chain joins TRBV29-1 and TRBJ2-1; 12 bases map to TRBD2. The V gene end was trimmed by 7 bases and the J gene end by 7 bases; junction bases not matched to a gene: 11. The germline V gene has CDR1 SQVTM and CDR2 ANQGSEA. The CDR3 sequence is 15 residues long. CDR3 loop: CSAPLAGGGWNEQFF. In DNA form, the CDR3 reads TGCAGCGCCCCACTAGCGGGAGGCGGTTGGAATGAGCAGTTCTTC.

The rearrangement links TRBV27 to TRBJ2-1, with TRBD2 matching over 7 bases. The CDR3 is 14 amino acids. Trimming took 6 bases from V and 0 from J; bases not matched to a gene: 2. CDR1 MNHEY and CDR2 SMNVEV come from the germline V gene (reference sequence). Written as DNA, the CDR3 is TGTGCCAGCAGGCGCGGGAGCTCCTACAATGAGCAGTTCTTC. The encoded protein is CASRRGSSYNEQFF.

This chain uses TRBV30 with TRBJ2-3; 8 bases line up with TRBD2. The ends lost 0 bases at V and 6 bases at J; junction bases unmatched: 8. This CDR3 has 15 amino acids. Germline lookup yields CDR1 GTSNPN and CDR2 SVGIG (reference sequence). Here the CDR3 reads CAWSVREGLLDTQYF. As DNA, the CDR3 is TGTGCCTGGAGTGTACGGGAGGGCCTTTTGGATACGCAGTATTTT.

The chain combines TRBV5-1 with TRBJ1-1; no definite D call. The CDR3 has 13 residues. CDR1 is SGHRS, CDR2 YFSETQ, per germline. V lost 4 bases and J lost 5, with 12 bases in between. The CDR3 DNA follows: TGCGCCAGCAGCCGATGGTTTAAGACTGAAGCTTTCTTT. The encoded protein is CASSRWFKTEAFF.

The chain uses TRBV4-1 and TRBJ1-1; perhaps TRBD1 as D (5 bases). V lost 0 bases and J lost 4, with 12 bases in between. Per the germline V gene, CDR1 is MGHRA and CDR2 is YSYEKL. The CDR3 is 15 amino acids. The DNA of the CDR3 is TGCGCCAGCAGCCAAGATGGGGGGAGTGGCACTGAAGCTTTCTTT. Its protein is CASSQDGGSGTEAFF.

The rearrangement uses TRBV4-1 and TRBJ2-3, with 9 bases lining up with TRBD2. The germline gives CDR1 MGHRA, CDR2 YSYEKL. The trim removed 5 bases at V and 9 bases at J, leaving 15 bases unmatched. The length of the CDR3 is 16 residues. The CDR3: CASSAQVVAGVFTQYF. The CDR3 nucleotides are TGCGCCAGCAGCGCGCAAGTGGTAGCGGGAGTTTTCACGCAGTATTTT.

This clone occurred once. The rearrangement joins TRBV19 to TRBJ2-2; no definite D call. The germline gives CDR1 LNHDA, CDR2 SQIVND (reference sequence). The CDR3 runs 14 residues. Between the trimmed V and J ends, which lost 7 bases and 0 bases, there was a span of 9 bases. CDR3 sequence: CASMPQPNTGELFF. Written as DNA, the CDR3 is TGTGCCAGTATGCCACAACCGAACACCGGGGAGCTGTTTTTT.